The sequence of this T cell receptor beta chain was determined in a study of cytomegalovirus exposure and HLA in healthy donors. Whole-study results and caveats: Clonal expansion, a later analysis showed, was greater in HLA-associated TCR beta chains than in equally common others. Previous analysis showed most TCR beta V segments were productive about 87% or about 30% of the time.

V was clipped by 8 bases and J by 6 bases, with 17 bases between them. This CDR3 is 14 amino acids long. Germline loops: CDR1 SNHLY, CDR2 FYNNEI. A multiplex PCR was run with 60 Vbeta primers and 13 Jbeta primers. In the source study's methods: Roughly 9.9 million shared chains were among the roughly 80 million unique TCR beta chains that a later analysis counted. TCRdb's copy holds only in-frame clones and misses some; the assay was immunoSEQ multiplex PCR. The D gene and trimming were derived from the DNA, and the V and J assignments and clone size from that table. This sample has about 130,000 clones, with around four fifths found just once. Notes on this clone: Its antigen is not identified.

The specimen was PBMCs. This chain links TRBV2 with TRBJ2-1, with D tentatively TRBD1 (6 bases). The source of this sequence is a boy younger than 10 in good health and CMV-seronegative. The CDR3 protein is CASDRQVRGNEQFF. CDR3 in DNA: TGTGCCAGCGATCGACAGGTTCGGGGCAATGAGCAGTTCTTC. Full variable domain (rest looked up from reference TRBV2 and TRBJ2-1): EPEVTQTPSHQVTQMGQEVILRCVPISNHLYFYWYRQILGQKVEFLVSFYNNEISEKSEIFDDQFSVERPDGSNFTLKIRSTKLEDSAMYFCASDRQVRGNEQFFGPGTRLTVL.